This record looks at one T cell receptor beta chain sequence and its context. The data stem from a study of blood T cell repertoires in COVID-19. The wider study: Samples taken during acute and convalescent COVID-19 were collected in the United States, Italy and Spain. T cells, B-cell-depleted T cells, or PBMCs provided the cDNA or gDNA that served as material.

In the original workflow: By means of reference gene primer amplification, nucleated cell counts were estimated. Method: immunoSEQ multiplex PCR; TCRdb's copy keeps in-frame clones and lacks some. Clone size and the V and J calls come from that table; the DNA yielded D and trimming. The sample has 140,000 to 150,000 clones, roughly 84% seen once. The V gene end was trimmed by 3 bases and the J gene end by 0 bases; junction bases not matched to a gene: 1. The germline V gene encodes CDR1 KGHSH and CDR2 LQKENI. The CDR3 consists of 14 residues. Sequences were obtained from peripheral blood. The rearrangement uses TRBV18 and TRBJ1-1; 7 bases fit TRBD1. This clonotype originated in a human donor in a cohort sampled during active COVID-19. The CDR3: CASSPRGVNTEAFF. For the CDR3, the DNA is TGTGCCAGCTCACCCAGGGGGGTGAACACTGAAGCTTTCTTT.